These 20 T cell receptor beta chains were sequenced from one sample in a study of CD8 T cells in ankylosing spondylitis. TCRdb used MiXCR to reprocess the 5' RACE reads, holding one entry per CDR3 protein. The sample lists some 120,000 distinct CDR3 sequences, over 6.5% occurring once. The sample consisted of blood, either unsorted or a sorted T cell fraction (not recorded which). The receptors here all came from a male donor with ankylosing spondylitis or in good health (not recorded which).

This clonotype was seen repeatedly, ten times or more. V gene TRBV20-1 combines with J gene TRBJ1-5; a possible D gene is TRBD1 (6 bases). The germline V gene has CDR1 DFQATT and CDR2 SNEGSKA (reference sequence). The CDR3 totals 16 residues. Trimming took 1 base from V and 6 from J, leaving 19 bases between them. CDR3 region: CSARGGTGSFGQPQHF. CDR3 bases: TGCAGTGCTAGAGGAGGAACAGGGTCGTTCGGTCAGCCCCAGCATTTT.

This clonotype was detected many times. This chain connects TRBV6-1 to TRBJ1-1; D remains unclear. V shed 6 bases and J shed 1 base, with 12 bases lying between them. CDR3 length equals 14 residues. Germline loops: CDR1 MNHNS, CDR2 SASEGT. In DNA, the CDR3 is TGTGCCAGCAGGCCCTCATCGGGGAACACTGAAGCTTTCTTT. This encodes CASRPSSGNTEAFF.

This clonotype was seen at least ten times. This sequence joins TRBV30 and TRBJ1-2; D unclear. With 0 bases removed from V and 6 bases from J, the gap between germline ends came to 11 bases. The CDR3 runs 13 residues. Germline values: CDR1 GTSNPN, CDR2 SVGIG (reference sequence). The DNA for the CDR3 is TGTGCCTGGAGTGTACTTGAGGGCGATGGCTACACCTTC. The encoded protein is CAWSVLEGDGYTF.

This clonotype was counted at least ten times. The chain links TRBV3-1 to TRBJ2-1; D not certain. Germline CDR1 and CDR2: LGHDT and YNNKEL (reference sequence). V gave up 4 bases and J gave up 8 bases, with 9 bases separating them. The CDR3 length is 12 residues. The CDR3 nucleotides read TGTGCCAGCAGCCTTGATGAGGATGAGCAGTTCTTC. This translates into CASSLDEDEQFF.

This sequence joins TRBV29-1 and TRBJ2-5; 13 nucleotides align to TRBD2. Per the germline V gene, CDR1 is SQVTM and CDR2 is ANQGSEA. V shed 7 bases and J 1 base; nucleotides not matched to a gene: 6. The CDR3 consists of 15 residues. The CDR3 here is CSGGLAGDFQETQYF. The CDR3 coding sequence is TGCAGCGGCGGACTAGCGGGGGACTTCCAAGAGACCCAGTACTTC.

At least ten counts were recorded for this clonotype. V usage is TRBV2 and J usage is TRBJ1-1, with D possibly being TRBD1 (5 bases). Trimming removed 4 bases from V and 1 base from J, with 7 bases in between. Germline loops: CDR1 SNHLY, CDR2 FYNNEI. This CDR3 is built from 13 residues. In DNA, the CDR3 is TGTGCCAGCAGTGGAGGGGAGAACACTGAAGCTTTCTTT. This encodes CASSGGENTEAFF.

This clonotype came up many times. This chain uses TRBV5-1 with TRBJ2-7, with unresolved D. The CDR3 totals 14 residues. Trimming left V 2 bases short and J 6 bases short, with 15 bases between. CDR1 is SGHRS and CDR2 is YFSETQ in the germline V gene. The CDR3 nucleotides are TGCGCCAGCAGCTTTGGCGACTTGCTGATCGAGCAGTACTTC. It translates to CASSFGDLLIEQYF.

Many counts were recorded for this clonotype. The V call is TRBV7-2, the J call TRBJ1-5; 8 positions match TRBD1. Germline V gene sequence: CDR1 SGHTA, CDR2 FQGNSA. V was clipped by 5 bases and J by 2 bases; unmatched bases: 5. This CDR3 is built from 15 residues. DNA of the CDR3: TGTGCCAGCAGCCTAGACAGGGGCGGCAATCAGCCCCAGCATTTT. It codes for CASSLDRGGNQPQHF.

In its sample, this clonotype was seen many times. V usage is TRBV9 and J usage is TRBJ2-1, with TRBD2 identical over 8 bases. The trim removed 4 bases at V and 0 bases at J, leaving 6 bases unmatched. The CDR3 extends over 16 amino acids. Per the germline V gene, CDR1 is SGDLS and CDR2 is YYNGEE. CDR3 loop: CASSPTSGYSYNEQFF. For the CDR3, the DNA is TGTGCCAGCAGCCCAACTAGCGGATACTCCTACAATGAGCAGTTCTTC.

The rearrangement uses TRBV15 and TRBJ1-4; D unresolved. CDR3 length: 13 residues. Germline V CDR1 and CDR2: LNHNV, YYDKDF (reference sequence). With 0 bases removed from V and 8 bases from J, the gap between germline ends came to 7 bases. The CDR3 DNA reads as TGTGCCACCAGCAGAGACAGGCGGGAAAAACTGTTTTTT. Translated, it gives CATSRDRREKLFF.

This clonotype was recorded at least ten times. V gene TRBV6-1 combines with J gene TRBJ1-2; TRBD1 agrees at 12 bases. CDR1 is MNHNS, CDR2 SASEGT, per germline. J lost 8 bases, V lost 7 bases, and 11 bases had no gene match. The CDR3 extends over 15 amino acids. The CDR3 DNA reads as TGTGCCAGCACCGTTCTCGGGACAGGGGGCCGCGGCTACACCTTC. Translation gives CASTVLGTGGRGYTF.

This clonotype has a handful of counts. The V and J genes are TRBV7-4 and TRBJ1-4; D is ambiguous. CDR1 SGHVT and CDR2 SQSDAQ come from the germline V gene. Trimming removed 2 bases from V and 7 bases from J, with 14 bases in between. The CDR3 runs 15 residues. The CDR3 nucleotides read TGTGCCAGCAGCTTATGGTCACAACCGTCTGAAAAACTGTTTTTT. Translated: CASSLWSQPSEKLFF.

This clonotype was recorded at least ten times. The CDR3 DNA is TGCGCCAGCAGCCCACTCCAGGACACTGAAGCTTTCTTT. It encodes CASSPLQDTEAFF. The chain uses TRBV5-1 and TRBJ1-1; D ambiguous. This CDR3 is built from 13 residues. Germline loops: CDR1 SGHRS, CDR2 YFSETQ. V was clipped by 4 bases and J by 3 bases, with 10 bases between them.

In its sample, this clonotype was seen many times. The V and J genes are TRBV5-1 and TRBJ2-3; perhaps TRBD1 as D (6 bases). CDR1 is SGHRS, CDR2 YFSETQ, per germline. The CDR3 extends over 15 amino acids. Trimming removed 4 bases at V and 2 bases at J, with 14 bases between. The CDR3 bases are TGCGCCAGCAGCGATACAGGGTCAAACACAGATACGCAGTATTTT. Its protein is CASSDTGSNTDTQYF.

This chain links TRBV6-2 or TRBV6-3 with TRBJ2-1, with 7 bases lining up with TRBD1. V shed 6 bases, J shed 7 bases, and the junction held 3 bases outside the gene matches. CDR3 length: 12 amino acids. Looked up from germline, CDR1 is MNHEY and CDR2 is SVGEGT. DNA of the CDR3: TGTGCCAGCAGATCACAGGGGAATGAGCAGTTCTTC. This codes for CASRSQGNEQFF.

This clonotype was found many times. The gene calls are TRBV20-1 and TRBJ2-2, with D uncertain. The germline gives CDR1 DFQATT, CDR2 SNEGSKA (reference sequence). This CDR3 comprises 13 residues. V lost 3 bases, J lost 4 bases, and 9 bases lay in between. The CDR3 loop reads CSASLAGTGELFF. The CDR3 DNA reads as TGCAGTGCTAGTCTGGCAGGCACCGGGGAGCTGTTTTTT.

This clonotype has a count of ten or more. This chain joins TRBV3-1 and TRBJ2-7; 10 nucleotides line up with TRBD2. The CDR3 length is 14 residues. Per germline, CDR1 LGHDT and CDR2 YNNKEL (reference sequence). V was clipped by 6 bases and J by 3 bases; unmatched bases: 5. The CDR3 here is CASRLAGANYEQYF. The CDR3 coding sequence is TGTGCCAGCAGGCTAGCGGGAGCCAACTACGAGCAGTACTTC.

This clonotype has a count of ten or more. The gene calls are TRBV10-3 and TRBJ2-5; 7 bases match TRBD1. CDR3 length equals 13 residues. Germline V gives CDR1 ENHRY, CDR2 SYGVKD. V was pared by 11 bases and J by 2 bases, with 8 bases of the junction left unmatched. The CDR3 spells CAASNRGQETQYF. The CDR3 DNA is TGTGCCGCGTCAAACAGGGGACAAGAGACCCAGTACTTC.

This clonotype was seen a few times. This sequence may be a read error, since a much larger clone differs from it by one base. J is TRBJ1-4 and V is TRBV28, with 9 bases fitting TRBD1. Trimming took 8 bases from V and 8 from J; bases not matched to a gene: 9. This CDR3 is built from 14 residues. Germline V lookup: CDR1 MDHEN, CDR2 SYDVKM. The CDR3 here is CASGKQGACEKLFF. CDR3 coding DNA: TGTGCCAGCGGGAAACAGGGGGCCTGCGAAAAACTGTTTTTT.

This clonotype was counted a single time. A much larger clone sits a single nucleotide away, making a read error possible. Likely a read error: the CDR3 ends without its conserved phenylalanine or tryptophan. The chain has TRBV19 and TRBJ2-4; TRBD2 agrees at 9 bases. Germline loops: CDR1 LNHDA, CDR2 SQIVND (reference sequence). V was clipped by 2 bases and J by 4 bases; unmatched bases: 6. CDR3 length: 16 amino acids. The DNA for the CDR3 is TGTGCCAGTAGTATACGACTAGCGGATACAAAAAACATTCAGTACATC. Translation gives CASSIRLADTKNIQYI.